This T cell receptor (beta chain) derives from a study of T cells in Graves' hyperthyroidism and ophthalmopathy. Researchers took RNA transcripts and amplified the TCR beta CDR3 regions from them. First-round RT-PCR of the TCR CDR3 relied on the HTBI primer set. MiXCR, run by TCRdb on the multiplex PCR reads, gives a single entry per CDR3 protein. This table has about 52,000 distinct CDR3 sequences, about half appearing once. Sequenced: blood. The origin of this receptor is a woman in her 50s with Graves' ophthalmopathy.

CDR3 in amino acids: CASSYPTGASDGYTF. CDR3 DNA: TGTGCCAGCAGCTACCCGACAGGGGCCTCCGATGGCTACACCTTC. The V call is TRBV5-4, the J call TRBJ1-2, with 8 positions matching TRBD1. The J segment lost 6 bases and the V segment lost 3 bases, leaving 10 bases of the junction unmatched. Germline CDR1 reads SGHNT; CDR2 reads YYREEE (reference sequence). The length of the CDR3 is 15 residues.